This TCR beta chain was recovered during a study of neurological immune-mediated disorders. Findings and caveats of the study: HTLV-1-associated myelopathy had the most TCR clonal expansion, whereas multiple sclerosis had the least (lower than in healthy controls).

This clonotype was recorded at least ten times. Its antigen remains unknown. Source material was 2 million unsorted PBMCs, stored at -80 °C in RNAlater. This CDR3 contains 15 residues. Per the germline V gene, CDR1 is SGHDT and CDR2 is YYEEEE. The V end lost 5 bases, the J end lost 3 bases, and 18 bases lay between the germline ends. Each TCR transcript was tagged with a 10-nucleotide random UMI during 5'RACE. From 15-18 subjects, each sequencing run yielded over 160 million TCR-beta sequences. TCRdb re-called the 5' RACE reads with MiXCR, one entry per CDR3 protein. The table records about 50,000 distinct CDR3 sequences, about a tenth of them present only once.

The sequenced sample consisted of PBMCs. The TCR was taken from a woman in her 40s with HTLV-1-associated myelopathy (HAM/TSP). V usage is TRBV5-6 and J usage is TRBJ2-7; D is possibly TRBD1 (5 bases). CDR3 bases: TGTGCCAGCAGAGACAGTCTTCCAGGCGGCTACGAGCAGTACTTC. As protein: CASRDSLPGGYEQYF.